This TCR beta chain was obtained from a study of cytomegalovirus exposure and HLA in healthy donors. 60 Vbeta and 13 Jbeta primers were used in PCR. Generated by immunoSEQ multiplex PCR, the TCRdb table keeps only in-frame clones and is missing some. Here the sample spans some 150,000 clones, approximately 85% being singletons. This clone occurred a few times. Its specificity is unknown. The donors (healthy individuals) were bone marrow donors. General observations from the study: As immune exposure information, only CMV serostatus was available.

The germline CDR1 and CDR2 sequences are LNHNV and YYDKDF (reference sequence). The CDR3 is 14 residues long. The germline V and J ends were trimmed by 1 base and 5 bases, with 11 bases remaining between them. The clonotype comes from a woman between 18 and 29 years old in good health and CMV-seronegative. V usage is TRBV15 and J usage is TRBJ2-5, with a tentative D call TRBD2 (5 bases). Source material: PBMCs. The CDR3 DNA follows: TGTGCCACCAGCAGAGGGGCGAGGGAGGAGACCCAGTACTTC. Its protein is CATSRGAREETQYF. Drawing the rest from reference TRBV15 and TRBJ2-5, the complete variable domain is DAMVIQNPRYQVTQFGKPVTLSCSQTLNHNVMYWYQQKSSQAPKLLFHYYDKDFNNEADTPDNFQSRRPNTSFCFLDIRSPGLGDTAMYLCATSRGAREETQYFGPGTRLLVL.